This T cell receptor beta chain was obtained from a study of cytomegalovirus exposure and HLA in healthy donors. Study findings and constraints: The study recorded more than 150 TCR beta chains that were cytomegalovirus-associated. Later analysis demonstrated an association between a missense DCLRE1C variant and TCR beta V- and J-gene trimming. CMV serostatus was the only immune exposure information that was available.

Worth noting for this clone: Antigen: not known.

The PCR employed 60 Vbeta primers together with 13 Jbeta primers. Measured with immunoSEQ multiplex PCR; TCRdb has only the in-frame clones, and not every one. The repertoire consists of 150,000 to 200,000 clones, with just under 80% occurring once and the leading ten covering about 3%. Germline V CDR1 and CDR2: SGHRS, YFSETQ. The CDR3 is made up of 16 amino acids. Unmatched junction bases numbered 8, after V lost 5 bases and J lost 1 base. This rearrangement joins TRBV5-1 to TRBJ2-3, with 9 bases lining up with TRBD2. The source is a female donor in good health and CMV-seronegative. The material sequenced was PBMCs. CDR3 DNA: TGCGCCAGCAGTTCCCCCGGCGGGGGGGGCACAGATACGCAGTATTTT. This gives the protein CASSSPGGGGTDTQYF.